This TCR beta chain was observed in a study of T cells in Graves' hyperthyroidism and ophthalmopathy. Newly diagnosed patients aged 18 to 65 had hyperthyroidism of under 2 months' duration. Trimming removed 1 base at V and 3 bases at J, with 14 bases between. CDR1 and CDR2 from the germline V gene are KGHSH and LQKENI. The CDR3 has 16 amino acids. In its sample, this clonotype was seen many times. What was amplified from RNA transcripts were TCR beta CDR3 regions. TCR CDR3 regions were first amplified by RT-PCR with HTBI primers. One entry per CDR3 protein results from TCRdb running MiXCR on the multiplex PCR reads. The repertoire holds 300,000 to 400,000 distinct CDR3 sequences, with approximately 13% as singletons.

This TCR was sampled from a woman between 55 and 75 years old with Graves' hyperthyroidism. Sequenced sample: blood. The V gene is TRBV18, the J gene TRBJ2-3; possible D gene TRBD1, 6 bases. The chain's CDR3 is CASSPRQAVGTDTQYF. The CDR3 nucleotides read TGTGCCAGCTCACCACGACAGGCCGTGGGTACAGATACGCAGTATTTT.